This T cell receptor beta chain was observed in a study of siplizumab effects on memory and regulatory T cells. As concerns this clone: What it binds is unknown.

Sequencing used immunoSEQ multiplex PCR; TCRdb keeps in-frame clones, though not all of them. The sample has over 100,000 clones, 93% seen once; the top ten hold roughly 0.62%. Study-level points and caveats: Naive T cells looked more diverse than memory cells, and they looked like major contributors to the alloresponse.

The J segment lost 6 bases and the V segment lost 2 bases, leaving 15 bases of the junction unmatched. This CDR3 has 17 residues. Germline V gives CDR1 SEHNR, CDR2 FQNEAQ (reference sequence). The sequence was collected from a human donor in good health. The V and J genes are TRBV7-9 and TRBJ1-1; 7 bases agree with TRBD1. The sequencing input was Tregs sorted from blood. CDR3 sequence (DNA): TGTGCCAGCAGCTTAATCTTCTACCGCGACAGGGTTCCTGAAGCTTTCTTT. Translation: CASSLIFYRDRVPEAFF.